This paragraph covers one T cell receptor beta chain sequence. It lacks a known antigen. No per-base quality is available; no much larger clone lies one base away. Taken from cysteine to phenylalanine, the CDR3 has 17 residues. The sequence is cut down to CDR3 DNA, 51 bases in frame from base 1. V lost 0 bases and J lost 0 bases; the stretch between them is 14 bases long. CDR1 and CDR2 (KGHSH, LQKENI) derive from the germline V gene. The entry originates in a study of blood T cell repertoires in COVID-19 (dated by TCRdb to the early 2020s). As for the study more broadly: The collaborator samples originated in the United States, Italy and Spain and spanned the acute and convalescent phases of COVID-19. The material from the prospective study consisted of cDNA or gDNA derived from T cells, B-cell-depleted T cells, or PBMCs. The dataset comprised deeply sampled blood TCRbeta repertoires from subjects exposed to, actively infected with, or recovered from COVID-19. The repertoires were made available in a free public database intended to serve as a resource for research on the immune response to SARS-CoV-2. Samples were obtained from the ongoing ImmuneRACE study (first 160 participants) and from 1,200 or so subjects provided by 6 global collaborators. The sample metadata nearly always contained a de-identified subject ID, COVID-19 status, age in years and sex. Where available, HLA class I and class II types were taken from metadata supplied by the sample provider and were not determined by assay-based typing. What the authors observed across the whole study: The amount of clinical and demographic metadata varied by source and participant and was provided uncurated.

The collaborating institutions used their own protocols to collect whole blood in K2EDTA tubes. For TCRbeta analysis, collaborator samples were shipped as frozen whole blood, as isolated PBMCs, or as DNA extracted from either sample type. The immunoSEQ Assay, a bias-controlled multiplex PCR, was used to amplify TCRbeta CDR3 regions from genomic DNA. On the authors' methods: Nucleated cell counts per sample were estimated from amplification of reference gene primers within the assay. Sequence reads were collapsed and filtered to measure the absolute abundance of every unique TCRbeta CDR3 rearrangement. For each sample, productive Simpson clonality was calculated as the square root of Simpson's diversity index across productive rearrangements. TCRdb holds this immuneACCESS table with in-frame rearrangements only. Some clones are missing; in checked studies, unresolved V genes explain under half, and the rest has no known cause. That table gives V, J and clone size, and the DNA gave D and trimming. The sample includes around 300,000 clones, with about nine tenths observed a single time. The top ten clonotypes cover about 3% of the sample.

Sequenced sample: peripheral blood. The receptor's source is a woman in her twenties or thirties with active or convalescent COVID-19. The sequence joins TRBV18 to TRBJ1-1; too little of a D gene remains to name it. The nucleotide sequence is given as TGTGCCAGCTCACCACCGCCAGGTCCAACCATGAACACTGAAGCTTTCTTT. This encodes CASSPPPGPTMNTEAFF.